One sample yielded the 10 T cell receptor beta chains listed below, sequenced in a study of T cells in tuberculosis. Some clones are missing from TCRdb's copy, which holds only in-frame ones; the method was immunoSEQ multiplex PCR. The sample yields about 33,000 clones, around 92% seen once. Sequenced material: PBMCs. These receptors were taken from a donor aged 10-29 years with latent tuberculosis or without tuberculosis infection. Some clones in this sample may be carry-over from other donors' samples.

The V call is TRBV25-1, the J call TRBJ1-4; 7 bases map to TRBD1. CDR1 is MGHDK and CDR2 is SYGVNS in the germline V gene. CDR3 length equals 13 residues. J lost 8 bases, V lost 6 bases, and 6 bases had no gene match. For the CDR3, the DNA is TGTGCCAGCAGGGACAGGAGGGGAGAAAAACTGTTTTTT. This sequence encodes CASRDRRGEKLFF.

The chain has TRBV5-1 and TRBJ2-2; D gene ambiguous. V lost 0 bases and J 7 bases, leaving 10 bases between the germline ends. Germline loops: CDR1 SGHRS, CDR2 YFSETQ. The CDR3 totals 14 residues. The CDR3, as DNA: TGCGCCAGCAGCTTGGAGACAAACGGCGGGGAGCTGTTTTTT. Residues: CASSLETNGGELFF. Full variable domain (remainder filled in from reference TRBV5-1 and TRBJ2-2): KAGVTQTPRYLIKTRGQQVTLSCSPISGHRSVSWYQQTPGQGLQFLFEYFSETQRNKGNFPGRFSGRQFSNSRSEMNVSTLELGDSALYLCASSLETNGGELFFGEGSRLTVL.

CDR3 protein: CASSSGQGAYNEQFF. CDR3 DNA: TGCGCCAGCAGCTCCGGACAGGGGGCCTACAATGAGCAGTTCTTC. The V call is TRBV5-1, the J call TRBJ2-1; 10 bases map to TRBD1. The V gene's germline CDR1 is SGHRS and CDR2 YFSETQ. V was pared by 3 bases and J by 2 bases, with 2 bases of the junction left unmatched. The CDR3 totals 15 residues.

The V and J genes are TRBV5-8 and TRBJ1-5; a possible D gene is TRBD1 (6 bases). CDR1 is SGHTS and CDR2 is YDEGEE in the germline V gene. Trimming stripped 5 bases from V and 1 base from J, with 13 bases between. CDR3 length: 15 amino acids. The CDR3 sequence is CASRGGGFSNQPQHF. In DNA, the CDR3 is TGTGCCAGCAGGGGAGGGGGGTTCAGCAATCAGCCCCAGCATTTT.

The rearrangement links TRBV5-1 to TRBJ2-7; 7 positions agree with TRBD1. Trimming took 4 bases from V and 2 from J; bases not matched to a gene: 6. The CDR3 is made up of 14 amino acids. The V gene's germline CDR1 is SGHRS and CDR2 YFSETQ. The CDR3, as DNA: TGCGCCAGCAGCACGGGACAGAAACCCTACGAGCAGTACTTC. Residues: CASSTGQKPYEQYF.

The V and J genes are TRBV9 and TRBJ2-7, with D uncertain. V lost 5 bases, J lost 0 bases, and 12 bases lay in between. This CDR3 is built from 14 residues. Germline loops: CDR1 SGDLS, CDR2 YYNGEE. CDR3 sequence: CASSLGSSSYEQYF. DNA for the CDR3: TGTGCCAGCAGTCTCGGGTCTAGCTCCTACGAGCAGTACTTC.

The chain links TRBV12-5 to TRBJ2-5; 11 bases agree with TRBD2. The germline V gene has CDR1 LGHNT and CDR2 FRNRAP. The CDR3 is 19 residues long. V shed 2 bases and J 0 bases; nucleotides not matched to a gene: 11. The CDR3 sequence is CASGLIGTSGTPYQETQYF. Written as DNA, the CDR3 is TGTGCTAGTGGTTTGATTGGGACTAGCGGCACCCCGTACCAAGAGACCCAGTACTTC.

This sequence joins TRBV7-9 and TRBJ2-2; the D gene is possibly TRBD2 (6 bases). Trimming stripped 1 base from V and 0 bases from J, with 9 bases between. Germline CDR1 SEHNR, CDR2 FQNEAQ (reference sequence). This CDR3 contains 16 residues. The CDR3 DNA reads as TGTGCCAGCAGCTTAGGGTGGAGGGCGAACACCGGGGAGCTGTTTTTT. Translation gives CASSLGWRANTGELFF.

The genes are TRBV5-4 and TRBJ2-7; D is possibly TRBD2 (6 bases). The CDR3 spans 13 residues. Germline V gives CDR1 SGHNT, CDR2 YYREEE (reference sequence). The V gene lost 3 bases and the J gene lost 2 bases, with 9 bases spanning the gap. The CDR3 region is CASSSGGTYEQYF. Written as DNA, the CDR3 is TGTGCCAGCAGCTCTGGCGGGACCTACGAGCAGTACTTC.

This chain connects TRBV6-6 to TRBJ1-1, with D tentatively TRBD1 (6 bases). CDR1 and CDR2 (germline): MNHNY, SVGAGI (reference sequence). The CDR3 spans 15 residues. V was pared by 3 bases and J by 2 bases, with 13 bases between. Here the CDR3 DNA reads TGTGCCAGCAGTTATCTGGGACAAATAAACACTGAAGCTTTCTTT. Amino acid sequence: CASSYLGQINTEAFF.